Sequencing of this TCR beta chain was carried out in a study of T cells after yellow fever vaccination. V was clipped by 3 bases and J by 3 bases; unmatched bases: 2. Germline values: CDR1 SGHRS, CDR2 YFSETQ. CDR3 length equals 14 residues. TCRdb independently ran MiXCR on the 5' RACE reads; one entry per CDR3 protein. Of 340,000 or so distinct CDR3 sequences listed, approximately 13% are singletons. In its sample, this clonotype was seen many times. The rearrangement links TRBV5-1 to TRBJ1-1; 10 positions match TRBD1. Sequences were derived from CD4+ T cells sorted from PBMCs, sampled 15 days after the yellow fever booster vaccination. The sequence came from a man aged 18-30 years who received the YFV17D yellow fever vaccine. This chain's CDR3 is CASSSGQGYTEAFF. Here the CDR3 DNA reads TGCGCCAGCAGCTCGGGACAGGGGTACACTGAAGCTTTCTTT.